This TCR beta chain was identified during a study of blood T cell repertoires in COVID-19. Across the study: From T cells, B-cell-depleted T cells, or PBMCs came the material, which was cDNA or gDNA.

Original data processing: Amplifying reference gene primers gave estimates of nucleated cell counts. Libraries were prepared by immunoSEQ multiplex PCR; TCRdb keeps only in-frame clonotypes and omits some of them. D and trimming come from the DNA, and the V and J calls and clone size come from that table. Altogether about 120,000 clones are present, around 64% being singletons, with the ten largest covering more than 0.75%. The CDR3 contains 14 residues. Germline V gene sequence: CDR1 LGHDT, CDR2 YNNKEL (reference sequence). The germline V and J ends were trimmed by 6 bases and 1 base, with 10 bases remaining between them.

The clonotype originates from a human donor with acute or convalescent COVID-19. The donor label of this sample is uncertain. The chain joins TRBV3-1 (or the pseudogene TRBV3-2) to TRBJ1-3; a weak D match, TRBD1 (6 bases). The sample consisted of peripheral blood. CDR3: CASRQGGSGNTIYF. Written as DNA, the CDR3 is TGTGCCAGCAGACAGGGAGGGTCTGGAAACACCATATATTTT.